This T cell receptor beta chain comes out of a study of blood T cell repertoires in COVID-19. The wider study: Recovered status in Cohort 3 required two negative PCRs, clearance, or symptom resolution. Some COVID-19 samples were acute and others convalescent; all came from the United States, Italy and Spain.

All enrollees were roughly 18 to 89 years old and from some 24 US areas. Assignments of participants to cohorts depended upon their own reported clinical history. Sequencing used immunoSEQ multiplex PCR; TCRdb keeps in-frame clones, though not all of them. Among approximately 240,000 clones listed, roughly nine tenths were seen once. The sequenced sample consisted of PBMCs or T cells enriched from blood (not recorded which). This TCR was recovered from a woman in her fifties or sixties in a cohort exposed to, infected with or recovered from COVID-19 (not recorded which).

The CDR3: CASSLVAFGQGAFF. In nucleotides, the CDR3 is TGTGCCAGCAGCTTAGTCGCGTTTGGACAGGGGGCTTTCTTT. This chain links TRBV7-9 with TRBJ1-1; TRBD1 matches at 9 bases. Germline CDR1 SEHNR, CDR2 FQNEAQ (reference sequence). The CDR3 length is 14 residues. V trimming: 1 base; J trimming: 11 bases; junction bases outside the gene matches: 8. The whole variable domain, filled in from reference TRBV7-9 and TRBJ1-1, reads DTGVSQNPRHKITKRGQNVTFRCDPISEHNRLYWYRQTLGQGPEFLTYFQNEAQLEKSRLLSDRFSAERPKGSFSTLEIQRTEQGDSAMYLCASSLVAFGQGAFFGQGTRLTVV.